These 9 T cell receptor beta chains came from one sample sequenced in a study of T cells in Graves' hyperthyroidism and ophthalmopathy. Amplification yielded TCR beta CDR3 regions, with RNA transcripts as the source. Researchers ran a first-round RT-PCR on the TCR CDR3 using the HTBI primer set. One entry per CDR3 protein results from TCRdb running MiXCR on the multiplex PCR reads. Of about 510,000 distinct CDR3 sequences in the sample, about 14% were seen once. Sequencing was performed on blood. The receptors stem from a woman aged 35 to 49 with Graves' hyperthyroidism.

The sample holds a few counts of this clonotype. The J gene is TRBJ2-5, the V gene TRBV20-1; no definite D call. The V end lost 0 bases, the J end lost 4 bases, and 12 bases lay between the germline ends. The CDR3 has 14 residues. Germline CDR1 DFQATT, CDR2 SNEGSKA (reference sequence). Here the CDR3 reads CSARDGSAGETQYF. CDR3 in DNA: TGCAGTGCTAGAGATGGTTCAGCAGGAGAGACCCAGTACTTC.

At least ten counts were recorded for this clonotype. In DNA form, the CDR3 reads TGTGCCAGCTCATCCTTAGCGCTCGCTTACAATGAGCAGTTCTTC. Protein: CASSSLALAYNEQFF. The chain combines TRBV18 with TRBJ2-1; possible D gene TRBD2, 5 bases. Germline loops: CDR1 KGHSH, CDR2 LQKENI. The CDR3 covers 15 residues. V was pared by 5 bases and J by 4 bases, with 15 bases between.

The chain has TRBV9 and TRBJ2-3, with TRBD2 as a possible D gene (5 bases). Trimming left V 2 bases short and J 2 bases short, with 9 bases between. The CDR3 contains 14 residues. CDR1 and CDR2 from the germline V gene are SGDLS and YYNGEE. Written as DNA, the CDR3 is TGTGCCAGCAGCGTCTCGGGGAACACAGATACGCAGTATTTT. Amino acids: CASSVSGNTDTQYF.

About this clonotype itself: The conserved phenylalanine or tryptophan is not found at the CDR3 terminus, so this likely reflects a read error. The V gene is TRBV5-1, the J gene TRBJ2-2, with 7 bases identical to TRBD2. This CDR3 has 15 residues. The V gene's germline CDR1 is SGHRS and CDR2 YFSETQ. V lost 1 base to trimming and J lost 4 bases; unmatched junction nucleotides: 4. CDR3 DNA: TGCGCCAGCAGCTTGTCTCTAGCGGCCACCGGGGAGCTGTTTCTT. Translating gives CASSLSLAATGELFL.

This clonotype was picked up many times. This chain links TRBV12-3 or TRBV12-4 with TRBJ2-3; 9 bases match TRBD2. The J segment lost 1 base and the V segment lost 3 bases, leaving 2 bases of the junction unmatched. The CDR3 loop spans 15 amino acids. The CDR3 here is CASSFSSGGTDTQYF. CDR3 nucleotides: TGTGCCAGCAGTTTCTCTAGCGGGGGCACAGATACGCAGTATTTT.

About this clonotype itself: A much larger clone sits a single nucleotide away, making a read error possible. The missing conserved phenylalanine or tryptophan at the end of this CDR3 makes a read error likely. The V gene is TRBV12-3 or TRBV12-4, the J gene TRBJ1-1, with D unresolved. V was shortened by 6 bases and J by 0 bases, with 5 bases between the two germline ends. This CDR3 has 12 amino acids. CDR3 in amino acids: CASSSMNTEAFL. CDR3 bases: TGTGCCAGCAGCTCGATGAACACTGAAGCTTTCCTT.

This clonotype was counted a single time. The chain combines TRBV11-2 with TRBJ2-3, with TRBD1 matching 10 bases. Germline V CDR1 and CDR2: SGHAT, FQNNGV. There are 15 residues in the CDR3. J gave up 4 bases and V 6 bases, and 7 bases lay outside the gene matches. The CDR3 DNA is TGTGCCAGCAGTGCCCGGGACAGGGGCCCAGATACGCAGTATTTT. This translates into CASSARDRGPDTQYF. The complete variable domain, with remaining parts taken from reference TRBV11-2 and TRBJ2-3, reads EAGVAQSPRYKIIEKRQSVAFWCNPISGHATLYWYQQILGQGPKLLIQFQNNGVVDDSQLPKDRFSAERLKGVDSTLKIQPAKLEDSAVYLCASSARDRGPDTQYFGPGTRLTVL.

This clonotype appeared a few times. The genes are TRBV20-1 and TRBJ1-3, with TRBD1 matching over 9 bases. The CDR3 contains 16 residues. CDR1 and CDR2 from the germline V gene are DFQATT and SNEGSKA (reference sequence). Trimming took 3 bases from V and 3 from J; bases not matched to a gene: 9. The CDR3 nucleotides read TGCAGTGCTAGGCCATCGGGACAGGGAGTTGGAAACACCATATATTTT. This codes for CSARPSGQGVGNTIYF.

The genes are TRBV20-1 and TRBJ2-1; TRBD2 is a possible D gene (6 bases). The CDR3 runs 13 residues. The germline V gene has CDR1 DFQATT and CDR2 SNEGSKA (reference sequence). The ends were cut back, 0 bases at V and 12 bases at J, with 15 bases in the middle. The chain's CDR3 is CSARDFGREVQFF. The DNA of the CDR3 is TGCAGTGCTAGAGATTTTGGCAGGGAGGTGCAGTTCTTC.